The source of this T cell receptor (beta chain) is a study of blood T cell repertoires in COVID-19. Overall study context: Some COVID-19 samples were acute and others convalescent; all came from the United States, Italy and Spain. The analysed material was cDNA or gDNA that came from T cells, B-cell-depleted T cells, or PBMCs.

The CDR3 totals 14 residues. Germline CDR1 reads LNHNV; CDR2 reads YYDKDF (reference sequence). Trimming took 3 bases from V and 2 from J, leaving 10 bases between them. Authors' methods: Amplifying reference gene primers gave estimates of nucleated cell counts. TCRdb keeps only in-frame clones here, not all; method: immunoSEQ multiplex PCR. V and J calls plus clone size are reproduced from that table; the DNA served to infer D and trimming. The sample contains about 57,000 clones, about four fifths of which appear only once. The sequence came from a woman older than 75 with acute or convalescent COVID-19. The chain uses TRBV15 and TRBJ1-1; D ambiguous. Material for sequencing was peripheral blood. CDR3 loop: CATSSRAGNTEAFF. For the CDR3, the DNA is TGTGCCACCAGCAGTAGGGCGGGAAACACTGAAGCTTTCTTT.